Described below is a single TCR beta chain sequence and its context. Its antigen is unidentified. Exclusion applied to patients with other autoimmune diseases, uncontrolled infections, pregnancy or lactation. Clinicians diagnosed using symptoms, serum thyroxine, TRAb, thyroid ultrasound and orbital computed tomography. PBMCs came from approximately 9.6 ml of fresh peripheral blood. The data belong to a study of Graves' ophthalmopathy and Graves' hyperthyroidism. Study findings and constraints: Most expanded clonotypes in thyroid above 0.001 frequency also showed up in blood.

Trimming shortened V by 1 base and J by 4 bases, and 17 bases separated the two germline ends. The length of the CDR3 is 16 residues. Germline V gene sequence: CDR1 MGHRA, CDR2 YSYEKL. Amplification targeted the TCR beta CDR3 regions, with RNA transcripts as the source material. First-round RT-PCR employed HTBI primers, with a second-round multiplex PCR after it. TCRdb reprocessed the multiplex PCR reads via MiXCR and lists one record per CDR3 protein. Here the sample spans some 360,000 distinct CDR3 sequences, 15% to 20% being singletons. This receptor was taken from an adult woman with stable Graves' hyperthyroidism. The sample was peripheral blood. This chain connects TRBV4-1 to TRBJ2-7; the D gene could be TRBD1 or TRBD2 (5 bases each). In DNA, the CDR3 is TGCGCCAGCAGCCAAGTACCGGGACGGTTGTTTTACGAGCAGTACTTC. This sequence encodes CASSQVPGRLFYEQYF.